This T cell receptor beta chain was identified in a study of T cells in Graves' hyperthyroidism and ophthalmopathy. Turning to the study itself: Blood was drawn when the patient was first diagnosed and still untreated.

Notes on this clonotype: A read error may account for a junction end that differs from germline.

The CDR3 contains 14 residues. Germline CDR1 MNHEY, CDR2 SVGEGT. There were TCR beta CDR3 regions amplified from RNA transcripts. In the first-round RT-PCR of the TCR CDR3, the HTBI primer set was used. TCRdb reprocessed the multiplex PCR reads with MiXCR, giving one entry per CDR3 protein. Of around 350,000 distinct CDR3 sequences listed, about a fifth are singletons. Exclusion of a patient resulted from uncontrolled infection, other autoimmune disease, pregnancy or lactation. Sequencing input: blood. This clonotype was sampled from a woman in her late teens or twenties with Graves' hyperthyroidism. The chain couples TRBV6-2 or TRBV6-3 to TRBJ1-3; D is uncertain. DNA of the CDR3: TGTGTCAGCAGTGATGGAAACTCTGGAAACACCATATATTTT. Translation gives CVSSDGNSGNTIYF.